Listed here is a single TCR beta chain. Its antigen is undetermined. Researchers took RNA transcripts and amplified the TCR beta CDR3 regions from them. Using the HTBI primer set, a first-round RT-PCR was run on the TCR CDR3. TCRdb re-called the multiplex PCR reads with MiXCR, one entry per CDR3 protein. The table records a few hundred thousand distinct CDR3 sequences, around 43% of them present only once. This specimen belongs to a study of T cells in Graves' hyperthyroidism and ophthalmopathy. Used for diagnoses were clinical symptoms, serum thyroxine and TRAb, thyroid ultrasound and orbital computed tomography. Study-wide findings and caveats: Stable hyperthyroidism was separated from ophthalmopathy by a model based on 13 V-J features.

CDR1 and CDR2 from the germline V gene are LNHNV and YYDKDF (reference sequence). CDR3 length: 13 amino acids. Trimming shortened V by 3 bases and J by 3 bases, and 6 bases separated the two germline ends. The rearrangement links TRBV15 to TRBJ1-5; D not certain. Material for sequencing was peripheral blood or thyroid tissue (not recorded which). This TCR was sampled from an adult woman with Graves' disease, either hyperthyroidism or ophthalmopathy (not recorded which). The CDR3 loop is CATSRTHNQPQHF. Here the CDR3 DNA reads TGTGCCACCAGCAGGACACACAATCAGCCCCAGCATTTT.